This T cell receptor beta chain was sequenced for a study of T cell repertoires in cytomegalovirus infection. About the research overall: Public TCR beta signatures provided an indication of both CMV infection and a matching HLA type. Overall study results and limits: Individuals carrying CMV plus the relevant HLA were identified by cumulative frequency of public TCR beta families. CMV-specific TCR beta clonotypes restricted by HLA-C dominated the ex vivo response.

One entry per CDR3 protein results from TCRdb running MiXCR on the reads. Of some 680,000 distinct CDR3 sequences in the sample, 35% were seen once. With regard to this clonotype: Its antigen is unidentified.

The CDR3 consists of 17 residues. CDR1 and CDR2 (germline): MRHNA, SNTAGT. With V trimmed by 0 bases and J by 2 bases, 7 bases remained unmatched. The sample consisted of PBMCs. The J gene is TRBJ1-5, the V gene TRBV6-4, with TRBD1 matching over 7 bases. The receptor was isolated from a human donor in good health (CMV status not recorded). Some clones in this sample may be carry-over from other donors' samples. The CDR3 loop reads CASSDSTGRDRNQPQHF. CDR3 in DNA: TGTGCCAGCAGTGACTCGACAGGGCGGGATCGCAATCAGCCCCAGCATTTT.